These 20 T cell receptor beta chains came from one sample sequenced in a study of T-cell reconstitution after alpha-beta-depleted transplantation in children. During its preparation, the TCRbeta library received unique molecular identifiers. TCRdb independently ran MiXCR on the PCR reads; one entry per CDR3 protein. The sample includes approximately 490,000 distinct CDR3 sequences, approximately 12% of them seen just once. The material sequenced was PBMCs from the stem cell graft donor, taken from the stem cell graft. The receptors were gathered from a human donor who donated a stem cell graft to a child with combined immunodeficiency.

This clonotype has only a few counts. J is TRBJ1-1 and V is TRBV12-3 or TRBV12-4, with TRBD1 matching over 10 bases. Trimming at V came to 6 bases and at J to 5 bases, leaving 6 bases not matched to a gene. The CDR3 is 14 residues long. The chain's CDR3 is CASRRTGGWTEAFF. CDR3 bases: TGTGCCAGCAGAAGGACAGGGGGTTGGACTGAAGCTTTCTTT.

The sample holds many counts of this clonotype. The genes are TRBV5-1 and TRBJ2-2; 7 positions agree with TRBD2. This CDR3 region has 14 residues. The V gene's germline CDR1 is SGHRS and CDR2 YFSETQ. The ends lost 4 bases at V and 4 bases at J; junction bases unmatched: 4. The CDR3 bases are TGCGCCAGCAGCGGGGGACTATCCACCGGGGAGCTGTTTTTT. As protein: CASSGGLSTGELFF. The variable domain in full, completed from reference TRBV5-1 and TRBJ2-2, reads KAGVTQTPRYLIKTRGQQVTLSCSPISGHRSVSWYQQTPGQGLQFLFEYFSETQRNKGNFPGRFSGRQFSNSRSEMNVSTLELGDSALYLCASSGGLSTGELFFGEGSRLTVL.

This clonotype occurred a few times. V is TRBV20-1 and J is TRBJ2-7; a weak D match, TRBD1 (7 bases). This CDR3 has 15 residues. V was pared by 1 base and J by 4 bases, with 17 bases between. CDR1 is DFQATT and CDR2 is SNEGSKA in the germline V gene (reference sequence). CDR3 sequence reads: CSARAGAGGLYEQYF. In nucleotides, the CDR3 is TGCAGTGCTAGAGCGGGAGCAGGGGGATTGTACGAGCAGTACTTC.

V is TRBV7-2 and J is TRBJ2-1; D is possibly TRBD1 (6 bases). V lost 1 base, J lost 7 bases, and 14 bases lay in between. This CDR3 comprises 15 residues. Germline CDR1 SGHTA, CDR2 FQGNSA. The CDR3 DNA reads TGTGCCAGCAGCTTAGACAGGGTTTTTCGGAATGAGCAGTTCTTC. As protein: CASSLDRVFRNEQFF.

Only a few counts were recorded for this clonotype. The chain joins TRBV6-5 to TRBJ1-6, with D uncertain. The CDR3 contains 15 residues. Trimming pared 4 bases from V and 10 bases from J, leaving 17 bases between. Germline CDR1 and CDR2: MNHEY and SVGAGI. As DNA, the CDR3 is TGTGCCAGCAGTTCCGAGAGCCCGTTATACTCACCCCTCCACTTT. The encoded protein is CASSSESPLYSPLHF.

This clonotype was seen at least ten times. V is TRBV12-3 or TRBV12-4 and J is TRBJ2-3; D uncertain. The CDR3 loop spans 15 amino acids. Trimming cost V 6 bases and J 1 base, with 14 bases left between them. This chain's CDR3 is CASSQTGYGTDTQYF. DNA of the CDR3: TGTGCCAGCAGCCAGACTGGCTACGGCACAGATACGCAGTATTTT.

This clonotype was observed at least ten times. The rearrangement links TRBV20-1 to TRBJ1-5; the D gene is possibly TRBD1 (5 bases). Trimming pared 4 bases from V and 6 bases from J, leaving 13 bases between. The CDR3 loop spans 13 amino acids. Germline CDR1 is DFQATT and CDR2 is SNEGSKA (reference sequence). CDR3 in amino acids: CSATQGGSQPQHF. CDR3 nucleotides: TGCAGTGCTACTCAGGGAGGAAGTCAGCCCCAGCATTTT.

This clonotype was seen only a few times. V and J are TRBV6-2 or TRBV6-3 and TRBJ2-1, with D possibly called TRBD1 or TRBD2 (5 bases each). The germline CDR1 and CDR2 sequences are MNHEY and SVGEGT. V was pared by 6 bases and J by 5 bases, with 17 bases between. This CDR3 spans 15 amino acids. Written as DNA, the CDR3 is TGTGCCAGCAGGAAAGATACGGGACCAAACAATGAGCAGTTCTTC. It codes for CASRKDTGPNNEQFF.

The V and J genes are TRBV11-1 and TRBJ2-7; TRBD2 agrees at 8 bases. This CDR3 contains 17 residues. With 3 bases clipped from V and 2 bases from J, the junction kept 12 bases outside the gene matches. CDR1 and CDR2 (germline): SGHAT, FQDESV (reference sequence). The CDR3 region is CASSFGRGLAAAYEQYF. The CDR3 nucleotides are TGTGCCAGCAGCTTCGGGAGGGGCCTAGCAGCTGCCTACGAGCAGTACTTC.

The chain employs TRBV5-1 and TRBJ2-7, with TRBD1 matching 8 bases. Germline V gives CDR1 SGHRS, CDR2 YFSETQ. V shed 0 bases and J 4 bases; nucleotides not matched to a gene: 6. This CDR3 has 15 residues. The CDR3 sequence: CASSLAADRVYEQYF. The CDR3 DNA is TGCGCCAGCAGCTTGGCAGCGGACAGGGTATACGAGCAGTACTTC.

The chain uses TRBV7-8 and TRBJ1-6; D not certain. This CDR3 has 15 amino acids. Germline CDR1 and CDR2: SGHVS and FQNEAQ. The V gene lost 1 base and the J gene lost 7 bases, with 11 bases spanning the gap. DNA of the CDR3: TGTGCCAGCAGCTTAGGCTCTCCCGAGAATTCACCCCTCCACTTT. Translation: CASSLGSPENSPLHF.

This clonotype was counted ten times or more. This sequence joins TRBV5-1 and TRBJ1-1; TRBD1 is a possible D gene (6 bases). Germline CDR1 reads SGHRS; CDR2 reads YFSETQ. Trimming removed 6 bases from V and 1 base from J, with 19 bases in between. The CDR3 has 16 amino acids. CDR3: CASNLRPGDGNTEAFF. Here the CDR3 DNA reads TGCGCCAGCAACCTCCGTCCAGGGGATGGGAACACTGAAGCTTTCTTT.

The CDR3: CASSLLEGVGSYYGYTF. The CDR3 DNA follows: TGTGCCAGCAGCTTATTAGAGGGTGTGGGCAGCTACTATGGCTACACCTTC. The rearrangement joins TRBV7-8 to TRBJ1-2; D is ambiguous. The CDR3 has 17 residues. Germline CDR1 reads SGHVS; CDR2 reads FQNEAQ. The V gene lost 2 bases and the J gene lost 3 bases, with 19 bases spanning the gap.

Only a few counts were recorded for this clonotype. The genes are TRBV6-2 or TRBV6-3 and TRBJ1-6; the match to TRBD1 covers 7 bases. The length of the CDR3 is 15 residues. The ends lost 5 bases at V and 6 bases at J; junction bases unmatched: 7. The V gene's germline CDR1 is MNHEY and CDR2 SVGEGT. For the CDR3, the DNA is TGTGCCAGCAGTCCGCGGACAGGACTTAATTCACCCCTCCACTTT. This codes for CASSPRTGLNSPLHF.

This clonotype came up many times. The chain combines TRBV18 with TRBJ2-7; 10 bases are shared with TRBD2. Germline trimming cut 8 bases from V and 0 bases from J; bases unmatched to any gene: 4. CDR1 and CDR2 from the germline V gene are KGHSH and LQKENI. The CDR3 length is 14 residues. In nucleotides, the CDR3 is TGTGCCAGCCGGACTAGCGGATACTCCTACGAGCAGTACTTC. It specifies CASRTSGYSYEQYF.

This clonotype was counted a few times. The chain combines TRBV20-1 with TRBJ2-1; 8 nucleotides agree with TRBD2. Unmatched junction bases numbered 19, after V lost 4 bases and J lost 8 bases. In germline, CDR1 is DFQATT, CDR2 SNEGSKA (reference sequence). The CDR3 is 17 amino acids. In DNA, the CDR3 is TGCAGTGCTATCCCAACCCAAGCGGGAGCTTATTTTGATGAGCAGTTCTTC. Amino acid sequence: CSAIPTQAGAYFDEQFF.

A note on this clonotype: Being one base from a much bigger clone, this may be a read error. The V gene is TRBV7-3, the J gene TRBJ2-2, with D uncertain. The germline V gene encodes CDR1 SGHTA and CDR2 FQGTGA. Trimming cost V 4 bases and J 5 bases, with 5 bases left between them. The CDR3 is made up of 12 amino acids. CDR3 DNA sequence: TGTGCCAGCAGCTCCAAAACCGGGGAGCTGTTTTTT. Encoded protein: CASSSKTGELFF.

Only a few counts were recorded for this clonotype. V usage is TRBV5-6 and J usage is TRBJ2-2; TRBD1 matches 8 bases. V was clipped by 4 bases and J by 9 bases; unmatched bases: 17. The length of the CDR3 is 17 residues. The germline gives CDR1 SGHDT, CDR2 YYEEEE. The DNA of the CDR3 is TGTGCCAGCAGCCTGAGAGGGGCAGGGGGCCGGGACAGGGAGCTGTTTTTT. Protein product: CASSLRGAGGRDRELFF.

This clonotype was counted many times. The genes are TRBV11-2 and TRBJ2-3, with a possible D match to TRBD1 (5 bases). Germline lookup yields CDR1 SGHAT and CDR2 FQNNGV. This CDR3 comprises 14 residues. Trimming took 3 bases from V and 5 from J, leaving 12 bases between them. The DNA of the CDR3 is TGTGCCAGCAGCTTTGTGGGGCGCGTAGATACGCAGTATTTT. Translated, it gives CASSFVGRVDTQYF.

This clonotype was counted ten times or more. J is TRBJ2-5 and V is TRBV7-9; 10 bases align to TRBD1. Trimming cost V 4 bases and J 4 bases; bases outside gene matches: 12. CDR1 and CDR2 (germline): SEHNR, FQNEAQ (reference sequence). The CDR3 totals 17 residues. The CDR3 loop is CASSSGDDRGLRETQYF. CDR3 nucleotide sequence: TGTGCCAGCAGCTCTGGGGACGACAGGGGGCTTCGAGAGACCCAGTACTTC.